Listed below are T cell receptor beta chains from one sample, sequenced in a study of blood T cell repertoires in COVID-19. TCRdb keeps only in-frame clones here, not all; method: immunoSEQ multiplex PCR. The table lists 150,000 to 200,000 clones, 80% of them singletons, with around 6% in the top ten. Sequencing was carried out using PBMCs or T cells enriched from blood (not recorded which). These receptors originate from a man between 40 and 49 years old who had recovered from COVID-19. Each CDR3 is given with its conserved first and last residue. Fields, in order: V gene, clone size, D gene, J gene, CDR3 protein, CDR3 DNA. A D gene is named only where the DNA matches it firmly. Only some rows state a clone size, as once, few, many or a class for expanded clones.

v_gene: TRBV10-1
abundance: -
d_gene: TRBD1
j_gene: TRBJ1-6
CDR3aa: CASSAGQANSPLHF
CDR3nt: TGCGCCAGCAGTGCTGGACAGGCTAATTCACCCCTCCACTTT

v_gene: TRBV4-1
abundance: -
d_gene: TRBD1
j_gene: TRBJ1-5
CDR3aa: CASSPQGAGQGRQPQHF
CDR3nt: TGCGCCAGCAGCCCCCAGGGGGCGGGACAGGGCAGACAGCCCCAGCATTTT

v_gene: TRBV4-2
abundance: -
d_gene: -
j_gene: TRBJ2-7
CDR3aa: CASSPIGGGGTYEQYF
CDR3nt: TGTGCCAGCAGCCCAATCGGGGGCGGGGGAACCTACGAGCAGTACTTC

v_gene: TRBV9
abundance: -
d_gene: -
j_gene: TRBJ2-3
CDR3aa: CASSVTGGRSTDTQYF
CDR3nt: TGTGCCAGCAGCGTAACCGGGGGGCGGAGCACAGATACGCAGTATTTT

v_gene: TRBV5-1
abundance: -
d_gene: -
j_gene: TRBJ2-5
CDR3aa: CASSLFYGNQETQYF
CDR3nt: TGCGCCAGCAGCTTATTCTACGGGAACCAAGAGACCCAGTACTTC

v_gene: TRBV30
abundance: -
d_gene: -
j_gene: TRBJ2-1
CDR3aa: CAWRENRAYYNEQFF
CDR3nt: TGTGCCTGGAGGGAGAACAGGGCCTACTACAATGAGCAGTTCTTC

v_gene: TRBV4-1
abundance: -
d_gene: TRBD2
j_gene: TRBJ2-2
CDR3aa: CASSPLGLAGGPGTGELFF
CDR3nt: TGCGCCAGCAGCCCGCTGGGACTAGCGGGGGGGCCGGGCACCGGGGAGCTGTTTTTT

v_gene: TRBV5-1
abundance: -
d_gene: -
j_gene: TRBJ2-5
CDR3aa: CASSLGSAGQETQYF
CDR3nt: TGCGCCAGCAGCTTGGGTTCGGCAGGGCAAGAGACCCAGTACTTC

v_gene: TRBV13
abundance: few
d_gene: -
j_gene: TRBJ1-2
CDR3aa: CASSLLSSNYGYTF
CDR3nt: TGTGCCAGCAGCTTATTGAGTTCTAACTATGGCTACACCTTC

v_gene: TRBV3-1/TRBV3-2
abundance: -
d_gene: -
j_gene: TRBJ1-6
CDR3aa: CASSPTTSGNSPLHF
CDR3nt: TGTGCCAGCAGCCCTACTACATCTGGAAATTCACCCCTCCACTTT

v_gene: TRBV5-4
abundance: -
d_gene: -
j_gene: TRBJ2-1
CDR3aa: CASSLGGVQGSYNEQFF
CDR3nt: TGTGCCAGCAGCTTGGGAGGGGTACAGGGTTCCTACAATGAGCAGTTCTTC

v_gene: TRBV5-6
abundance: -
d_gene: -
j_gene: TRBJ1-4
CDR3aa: CASSLWGRREKLFF
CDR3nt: TGTGCCAGCAGCTTGTGGGGCCGGCGTGAAAAACTGTTTTTT

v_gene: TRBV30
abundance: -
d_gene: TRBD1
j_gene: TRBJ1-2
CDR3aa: CAKTTGKNYGYTF
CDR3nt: TGTGCCAAAACGACAGGGAAAAACTATGGCTACACCTTC

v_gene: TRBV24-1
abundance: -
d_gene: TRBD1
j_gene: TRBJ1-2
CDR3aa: CATSDSGTGDGYTF
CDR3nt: TGTGCCACCAGTGATTCCGGGACAGGGGATGGCTACACCTTC

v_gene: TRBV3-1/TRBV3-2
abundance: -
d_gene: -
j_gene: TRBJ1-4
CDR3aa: CASSQYAGRELFF
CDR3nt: TGTGCCAGCAGCCAATATGCAGGGAGGGAACTGTTTTTT

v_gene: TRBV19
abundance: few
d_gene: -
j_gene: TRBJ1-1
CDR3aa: CASRLQGTIMNTEAFF
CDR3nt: TGTGCCAGTAGGCTACAGGGAACTATCATGAACACTGAAGCTTTCTTT

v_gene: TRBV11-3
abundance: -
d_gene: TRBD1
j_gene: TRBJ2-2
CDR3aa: CASSFGTAISTGELFF
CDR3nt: TGTGCCAGCAGCTTTGGGACAGCAATCTCCACCGGGGAGCTGTTTTTT

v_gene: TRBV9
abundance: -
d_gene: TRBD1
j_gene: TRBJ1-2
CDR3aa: CASSYQGTEGYTF
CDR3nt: TGTGCCAGCAGCTATCAGGGGACAGAAGGCTACACCTTC

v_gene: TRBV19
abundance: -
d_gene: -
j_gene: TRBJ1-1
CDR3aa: CASSPLSGGNTEAFF
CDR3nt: TGTGCCAGTAGTCCCCTAAGTGGAGGGAACACTGAAGCTTTCTTT

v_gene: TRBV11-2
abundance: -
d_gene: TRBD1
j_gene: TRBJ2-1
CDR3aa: CASSSTGTERNEQFF
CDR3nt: TGTGCCAGCAGCTCTACCGGGACAGAGAGAAATGAGCAGTTCTTC

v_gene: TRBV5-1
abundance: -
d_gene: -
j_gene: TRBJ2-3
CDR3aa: CASSLDLGGTDTQYF
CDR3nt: TGCGCCAGCAGCTTGGATTTAGGGGGCACAGATACGCAGTATTTT

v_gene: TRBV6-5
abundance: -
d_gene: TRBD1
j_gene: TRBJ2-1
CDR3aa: CASSSGTVRNEQFF
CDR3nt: TGTGCCAGCAGCTCCGGGACAGTCCGCAATGAGCAGTTCTTC

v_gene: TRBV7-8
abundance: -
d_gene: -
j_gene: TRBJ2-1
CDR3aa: CASSVDYYSHEQFF
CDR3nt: TGTGCCAGCAGCGTGGATTACTACTCCCACGAGCAGTTCTTC

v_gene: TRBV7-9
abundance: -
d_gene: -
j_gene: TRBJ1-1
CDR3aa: CASSSTWSAEAFF
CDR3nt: TGTGCCAGCAGCTCTACATGGAGCGCTGAAGCTTTCTTT

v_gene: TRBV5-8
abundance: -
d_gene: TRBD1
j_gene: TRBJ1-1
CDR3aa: CASSLRTGRPTEAFF
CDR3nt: TGTGCCAGCAGCTTGCGGACAGGGAGGCCCACTGAAGCTTTCTTT

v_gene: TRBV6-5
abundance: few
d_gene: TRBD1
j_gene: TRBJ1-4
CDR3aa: CASSSRTGQGRKLFF
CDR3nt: TGTGCCAGCAGCTCCAGGACAGGTCAGGGGCGTAAACTGTTTTTT

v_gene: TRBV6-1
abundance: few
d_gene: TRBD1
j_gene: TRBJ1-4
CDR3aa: CASSEAQGQGNEKLFF
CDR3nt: TGTGCCAGCAGTGAAGCCCAGGGACAGGGGAATGAAAAACTGTTTTTT

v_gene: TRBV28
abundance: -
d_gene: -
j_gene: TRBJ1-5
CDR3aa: CASRAGSNQPQHF
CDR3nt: TGTGCCAGCCGGGCGGGGAGCAATCAGCCCCAGCATTTT

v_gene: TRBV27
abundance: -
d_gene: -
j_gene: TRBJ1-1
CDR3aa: CASSPVAVSTEAFF
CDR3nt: TGTGCCAGCAGTCCAGTTGCGGTCAGCACTGAAGCTTTCTTT

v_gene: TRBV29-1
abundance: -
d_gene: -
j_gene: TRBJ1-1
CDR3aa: CSVEVFGGGRTEAFF
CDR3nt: TGCAGCGTTGAGGTATTTGGGGGGGGCCGGACTGAAGCTTTCTTT

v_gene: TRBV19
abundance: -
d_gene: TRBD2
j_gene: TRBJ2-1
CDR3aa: CASSIVWETSGGNEQFF
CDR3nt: TGTGCCAGTAGTATTGTATGGGAGACTAGCGGGGGCAATGAGCAGTTCTTC

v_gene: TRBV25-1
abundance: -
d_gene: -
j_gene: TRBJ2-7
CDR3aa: CASSERWYEQYF
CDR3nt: TGTGCCAGCAGTGAGCGGTGGTACGAGCAGTACTTC

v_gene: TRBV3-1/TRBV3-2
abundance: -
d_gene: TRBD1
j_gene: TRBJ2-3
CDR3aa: CASSPRDRGSDTQYF
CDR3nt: TGTGCCAGCAGCCCCCGGGACAGGGGATCAGATACGCAGTATTTT

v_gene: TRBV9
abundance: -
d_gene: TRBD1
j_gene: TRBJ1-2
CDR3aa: CASSFSPQGNYGYTF
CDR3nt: TGTGCCAGCAGCTTCAGCCCACAGGGGAACTATGGCTACACCTTC

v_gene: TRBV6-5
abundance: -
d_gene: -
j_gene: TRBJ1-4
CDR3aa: CASNDRRRNEKLFF
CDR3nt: TGTGCCAGCAACGACAGGAGGAGGAATGAAAAACTGTTTTTT

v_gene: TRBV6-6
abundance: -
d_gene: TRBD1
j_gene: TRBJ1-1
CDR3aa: CASGTELNTEAFF
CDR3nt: TGTGCCAGCGGGACAGAGTTGAACACTGAAGCTTTCTTT

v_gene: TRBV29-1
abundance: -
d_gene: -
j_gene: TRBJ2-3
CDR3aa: CSVEEVRVEDTQYF
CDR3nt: TGCAGCGTTGAAGAGGTCAGGGTGGAAGATACGCAGTATTTT

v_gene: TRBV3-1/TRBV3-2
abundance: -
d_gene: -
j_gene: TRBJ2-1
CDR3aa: CASSQGVGGNEQFF
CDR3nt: TGTGCCAGCAGCCAAGGGGTTGGAGGGAATGAGCAGTTCTTC

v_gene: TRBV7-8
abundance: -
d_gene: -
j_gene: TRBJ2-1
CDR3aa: CANNNEQFF
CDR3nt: TGTGCCAACAACAATGAGCAGTTCTTC

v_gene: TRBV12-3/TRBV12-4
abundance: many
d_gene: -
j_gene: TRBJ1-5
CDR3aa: CASTWGGNQPQHF
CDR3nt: TGTGCCAGCACCTGGGGAGGGAATCAGCCCCAGCATTTT

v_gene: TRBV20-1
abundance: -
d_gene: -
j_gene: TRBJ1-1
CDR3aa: CSAFERLEAFF
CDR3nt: TGCAGTGCTTTCGAGAGGCTTGAAGCTTTCTTT

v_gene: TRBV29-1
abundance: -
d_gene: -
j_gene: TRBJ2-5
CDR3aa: CSVSTGVETQYF
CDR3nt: TGCAGCGTGTCAACGGGGGTGGAGACCCAGTACTTC

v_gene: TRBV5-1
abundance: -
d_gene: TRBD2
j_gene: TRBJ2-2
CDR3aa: CASSRYSGGNTGELFF
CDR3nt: TGCGCCAGCAGCCGCTACAGCGGGGGGAACACCGGGGAGCTGTTTTTT

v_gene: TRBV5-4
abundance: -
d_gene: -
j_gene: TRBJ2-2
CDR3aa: CASSLAESGNTGELFF
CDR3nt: TGTGCCAGCAGCTTGGCCGAGTCGGGGAACACCGGGGAGCTGTTTTTT

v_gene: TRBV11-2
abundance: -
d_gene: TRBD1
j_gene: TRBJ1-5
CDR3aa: CASSLFGQAGGPQHF
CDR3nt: TGTGCCAGCAGCTTATTCGGACAGGCCGGTGGGCCCCAGCATTTT

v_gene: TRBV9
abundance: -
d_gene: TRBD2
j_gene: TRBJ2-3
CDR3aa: CASSVVPAGAPTDTQYF
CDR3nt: TGTGCCAGCAGCGTTGTCCCAGCGGGGGCCCCCACAGATACGCAGTATTTT

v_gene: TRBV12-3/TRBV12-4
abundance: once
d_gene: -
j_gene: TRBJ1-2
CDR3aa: CASSAAEAYGYTF
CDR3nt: TGTGCCAGCAGCGCGGCGGAGGCGTATGGCTACACCTTC

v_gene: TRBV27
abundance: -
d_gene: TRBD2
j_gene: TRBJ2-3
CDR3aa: CASSPLAGGSPDTQYF
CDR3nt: TGTGCCAGCAGTCCACTCGCGGGCGGGAGCCCAGATACGCAGTATTTT